The 29 T cell receptor beta chains presented below share a single source sample, sequenced in a study of shared clonotypes between healthy human individuals. Produced via immunoSEQ multiplex PCR; TCRdb's table is partial and in-frame only. Here the sample spans about 490,000 clones, approximately 80% being singletons. Specimen: PBMCs. The receptor set was obtained from a woman between 35 and 50 years old in good health. Some clones in this sample may be carry-over from other donors' samples.

The gene calls are TRBV7-8 and TRBJ2-2; perhaps TRBD1 as D (5 bases). The CDR3 is 15 amino acids. Germline V gives CDR1 SGHVS, CDR2 FQNEAQ. V was shortened by 8 bases and J by 1 base, with 14 bases between the two germline ends. The CDR3 here is CASPRGGKNTGELFF. CDR3 nucleotides: TGTGCCAGCCCAAGGGGCGGAAAGAACACCGGGGAGCTGTTTTTT.

The gene calls are TRBV10-3 and TRBJ2-2; 9 bases are a match to TRBD1. The CDR3 runs to 15 residues. The V gene's germline CDR1 is ENHRY and CDR2 SYGVKD. Trimming removed 6 bases from V and 4 bases from J; junction bases left unmatched: 6. CDR3 sequence (DNA): TGTGCCATCAGGAGGACAGGGGTGACCACCGGGGAGCTGTTTTTT. Its translation: CAIRRTGVTTGELFF.

A note on this clone: Sequence at one end of the junction differs from germline and may be a read error. The chain joins TRBV4-1 to TRBJ1-4, with D perhaps TRBD1 (6 bases). CDR1 and CDR2 (germline): MGHRA, YSYEKL. The CDR3 length is 17 residues. CDR3 bases: TGCGACAGCAGCCCCAGACAGGCACAGACAACTAATGAAAAACTGTTTTTT. Translated, it gives CDSSPRQAQTTNEKLFF.

This chain links TRBV19 with TRBJ1-3; no clear D gene. The V and J ends lost 5 bases and 1 base respectively, with 9 bases between them. From germline, CDR1 is LNHDA and CDR2 SQIVND (reference sequence). The CDR3 is 14 amino acids. The CDR3 sequence: CASSPTRSGNTIYF. The CDR3 DNA follows: TGTGCCAGTAGTCCTACCAGATCTGGAAACACCATATATTTT.

This clone was recorded only once. The V and J genes are TRBV9 and TRBJ2-2; 8 bases are shared with TRBD1. The CDR3 runs to 17 residues. J gave up 5 bases and V 4 bases, and 13 bases lay outside the gene matches. Per the germline V gene, CDR1 is SGDLS and CDR2 is YYNGEE. The CDR3, as DNA: TGTGCCAGCAGCACTAGCCCTGGCAGGGGGCAAACCGGGGAGCTGTTTTTT. Encoded protein: CASSTSPGRGQTGELFF.

J is TRBJ1-5 and V is TRBV5-6; D remains unclear. Germline V CDR1 and CDR2: SGHDT, YYEEEE. V lost 0 bases to trimming and J lost 2 bases, with 6 bases between them. The CDR3 is 14 residues long. Written as DNA, the CDR3 is TGTGCCAGCAGCTTGGGCCTTGGCAATCAGCCCCAGCATTTT. Protein product: CASSLGLGNQPQHF.

The rearrangement uses TRBV7-2 and TRBJ2-5, with 10 bases fitting TRBD1. The germline V gene has CDR1 SGHTA and CDR2 FQGNSA. V gave up 3 bases and J gave up 5 bases; unmatched junction bases: 6. The CDR3 is 15 residues long. The CDR3 sequence: CASSFRTGGGETQYF. The DNA of the CDR3 is TGTGCCAGCAGCTTCAGGACAGGGGGAGGGGAGACCCAGTACTTC.

The V gene is TRBV7-9, the J gene TRBJ2-5; D perhaps matches TRBD2 (6 bases). Germline lookup yields CDR1 SEHNR and CDR2 FQNEAQ (reference sequence). The CDR3 totals 14 residues. V was trimmed by 1 base and J by 1 base, leaving 7 bases between them. The CDR3, as DNA: TGTGCCAGCAGCTTAGTGGGACTCCAAGAGACCCAGTACTTC. It encodes CASSLVGLQETQYF.

The rearrangement uses TRBV6-5 and TRBJ1-2; the D is unclear. The CDR3 has 14 residues. Germline CDR1 reads MNHEY; CDR2 reads SVGAGI. V was cut by 6 bases and J by 7 bases, with 18 bases left in between. The CDR3 DNA follows: TGTGCCAGCAGACGTCCTAGAGGGCCTATTGGCTACACCTTC. Protein sequence: CASRRPRGPIGYTF.

The chain links TRBV19 to TRBJ2-1; TRBD2 agrees at 8 bases. From germline, CDR1 is LNHDA and CDR2 SQIVND (reference sequence). Losses at the gene ends were 9 bases for V and 6 bases for J; bases not matched to a gene: 13. This CDR3 is built from 15 residues. CDR3 amino acids: CASTQRGLESNEQFF. In nucleotides, the CDR3 is TGTGCCAGCACCCAACGGGGACTAGAGTCCAATGAGCAGTTCTTC.

The J gene is TRBJ2-7, the V gene TRBV7-9; 10 nucleotides match TRBD2. Germline CDR1 SEHNR, CDR2 FQNEAQ (reference sequence). The CDR3 is made up of 18 amino acids. The J segment lost 7 bases and the V segment lost 3 bases, leaving 18 bases of the junction unmatched. CDR3 amino acids: CASSFLIAGGPPRGEQYF. CDR3 DNA sequence: TGTGCCAGCAGCTTTTTAATAGCGGGAGGCCCCCCGCGGGGGGAGCAGTACTTC. Full variable domain (outside the CDR3, taken from reference TRBV7-9 and TRBJ2-7): DTGVSQNPRHKITKRGQNVTFRCDPISEHNRLYWYRQTLGQGPEFLTYFQNEAQLEKSRLLSDRFSAERPKGSFSTLEIQRTEQGDSAMYLCASSFLIAGGPPRGEQYFGPGTRLTVT.

This clone was seen just once. A far larger clone is just one base off, so this is likely a read error. The V call is TRBV6-4, the J call TRBJ2-1; 14 bases agree with TRBD2. This CDR3 has 16 residues. After removal of 2 bases from V and 8 bases from J, the junction contained 5 bases not matched to a gene. In germline, CDR1 is MRHNA, CDR2 SNTAGT. CDR3 nucleotide sequence: TGTGCCAGCAGTGACAGGGGGACTAGCGGGAGCGATGAGCAGTTCTTC. Translation gives CASSDRGTSGSDEQFF.

This clone appeared a few times. This chain joins TRBV15 and TRBJ1-2; D unresolved. CDR1 LNHNV and CDR2 YYDKDF come from the germline V gene (reference sequence). The germline V and J ends were trimmed by 1 base and 8 bases, with 8 bases remaining between them. The CDR3 extends over 12 amino acids. CDR3 in amino acids: CATSRVGRGYTF. The DNA of the CDR3 is TGTGCCACCAGCAGAGTTGGTCGGGGCTACACCTTC.

V and J are TRBV6-1 and TRBJ2-1; tentatively, D is TRBD2 (7 bases). CDR3 length: 15 amino acids. Germline CDR1 MNHNS, CDR2 SASEGT. Trimming left V 1 base short and J 5 bases short, with 12 bases between. The CDR3 here is CASSEEGGGHNEQFF. For the CDR3, the DNA is TGTGCCAGCAGTGAAGAGGGGGGGGGTCACAATGAGCAGTTCTTC.

This clone was seen only a few times. Since a much larger clone is just one base distant, this may be a read error. This chain uses TRBV9 with TRBJ2-2; TRBD2 might be the D (6 bases). CDR3 length: 12 amino acids. Germline assignment: CDR1 SGDLS and CDR2 YYNGEE. CDR3 sequence: CASSVLGGELSF. The CDR3 coding sequence is TGTGCCAGCAGCGTTCTAGGCGGGGAGCTGTCTTTT. Using reference TRBV9 and TRBJ2-2 for the parts outside the CDR3, the full variable domain is DSGVTQTPKHLITATGQRVTLRCSPRSGDLSVYWYQQSLDQGLQFLIQYYNGEERAKGNILERFSAQQFPDLHSELNLSSLELGDSALYFCASSVLGGELSFGEGSRLTVL.

The J gene is TRBJ2-2, the V gene TRBV27, with 9 bases fitting TRBD2. V lost 6 bases, J lost 3 bases, and 14 bases stayed unmatched. The CDR3 runs to 18 residues. Germline V gene lookup returns CDR1 MNHEY and CDR2 SMNVEV (reference sequence). CDR3 coding DNA: TGTGCCAGCAGCCTAGGTAGCGGGAGCCTAGGGCACACCGGGGAGCTGTTTTTT. Translated: CASSLGSGSLGHTGELFF.

V is TRBV7-6 and J is TRBJ2-1; 14 positions match TRBD2. Germline V CDR1 and CDR2: SGHVS, FNYEAQ. V trimming: 5 bases; J trimming: 2 bases; junction bases outside the gene matches: 8. The CDR3 is made up of 18 amino acids. This chain's CDR3 is CASSKRLAGGPAYNEQFF. CDR3 DNA: TGTGCCAGCAGCAAACGACTAGCGGGAGGGCCTGCCTACAATGAGCAGTTCTTC.

This clone was seen only a few times. V is TRBV5-1 and J is TRBJ1-5; D gene uncertain. The V and J ends lost 2 bases and 4 bases respectively, with 10 bases between them. The germline gives CDR1 SGHRS, CDR2 YFSETQ. This CDR3 has 14 amino acids. CDR3 in DNA: TGCGCCAGCAGCTTAGGTGGGCCAAATCAGCCCCAGCATTTT. This codes for CASSLGGPNQPQHF.

The chain couples TRBV7-2 to TRBJ2-1, with 7 bases fitting TRBD2. Germline CDR1 and CDR2: SGHTA and FQGNSA. V dropped 0 bases and J dropped 2; count of bases not matched to a gene: 1. CDR3 size: 15 residues. CDR3: CASSLAGGAYNEQFF. The CDR3 DNA reads as TGTGCCAGCAGCTTAGCGGGAGGGGCCTACAATGAGCAGTTCTTC.

This clone turned up a few times. The chain has TRBV6-1 and TRBJ2-7, with D possibly being TRBD2 (5 bases). The V gene's germline CDR1 is MNHNS and CDR2 SASEGT. This CDR3 comprises 14 residues. V shed 3 bases and J shed 7 bases, with 16 bases lying between them. The CDR3 DNA sequence: TGTGCCAGCAGTGATAGGAGGAGATCGGAAGAGCAGTACTTC. Its translation: CASSDRRRSEEQYF.

Worth noting for this clone: The same CDR3 is also encoded by other DNA sequences in this sample. This chain connects TRBV28 to TRBJ2-7; D uncertain. Between the trimmed V and J ends, which lost 3 bases and 0 bases, there was a span of 6 bases. Per germline, CDR1 MDHEN and CDR2 SYDVKM. This CDR3 spans 13 amino acids. This CDR3 is CASSLSSSYEQYF. The CDR3 region has the DNA TGTGCCAGCAGTTTGAGTTCCTCCTACGAGCAGTACTTC.

The rearrangement uses TRBV19 and TRBJ2-2, with no clear D. V was pared by 4 bases and J by 1 base, with 13 bases between. The CDR3 length is 16 residues. Germline assignment: CDR1 LNHDA and CDR2 SQIVND (reference sequence). In DNA form, the CDR3 reads TGTGCCAGTAGTAACCTCCCCGAAAGGAACACCGGGGAGCTGTTTTTT. Its translation is CASSNLPERNTGELFF.

The V gene is TRBV7-9, the J gene TRBJ2-4; D is uncertain. The germline gives CDR1 SEHNR, CDR2 FQNEAQ (reference sequence). Trimming took off 1 base at V and 5 bases at J, with 0 bases between the two ends. There are 11 residues in the CDR3. This CDR3 is CASSLENIQYF. In DNA form, the CDR3 reads TGTGCCAGCAGCTTAGAAAACATTCAGTACTTC.

As to this clone: One base separates it from a far larger clone, so it is likely a read error. At the DNA level, this CDR3 is encoded by other sequences in the same sample as well. The rearrangement joins TRBV27 to TRBJ2-7, with D tentatively TRBD1 (7 bases). The CDR3 runs 16 residues. Germline CDR1 and CDR2: MNHEY and SMNVEV (reference sequence). CDR3 amino acids: CASSPTPGGSSYEQYF. The CDR3 DNA reads TGCGCCAGCAGCCCCACGCCAGGGGGGAGCTCCTACGAGCAGTACTTC.

The chain is built from TRBV10-3 and TRBJ2-7, with 9 bases fitting TRBD1. V dropped 7 bases and J dropped 9; count of bases not matched to a gene: 10. There are 13 residues in the CDR3. Germline V gives CDR1 ENHRY, CDR2 SYGVKD. The CDR3 loop is CAIKGTGTRAQYF. DNA for the CDR3: TGTGCCATCAAAGGGACAGGGACGCGAGCGCAGTACTTC.

The V gene is TRBV30, the J gene TRBJ1-2; the match to TRBD1 covers 9 bases. Trimming took 3 bases from V and 8 from J; bases not matched to a gene: 13. CDR1 and CDR2 from the germline V gene are GTSNPN and SVGIG (reference sequence). The CDR3 covers 15 residues. CDR3 DNA sequence: TGTGCCTGGAGGAACCCCGCCGGGACAGGGTGGGGCTACACCTTC. Protein: CAWRNPAGTGWGYTF.

The chain joins TRBV21-1 to TRBJ1-5; TRBD1 is the table's D call, not checked against the DNA. TRBV21-1 is recorded as a pseudogene. The CDR3 length is 15 residues. The CDR3 DNA reads TGTGCCAGCAGCAGAGGACAGGGGGTTTTTCAGCCCCAGCATTTT. This translates into CASSRGQGVFQPQHF.

V gene TRBV28 combines with J gene TRBJ1-2; D gene unclear. The CDR3 has 14 amino acids. The germline gives CDR1 MDHEN, CDR2 SYDVKM. The ends were cut back, 5 bases at V and 5 bases at J, with 15 bases in the middle. The DNA for the CDR3 is TGTGCCAGCAGTGGTCGCGGCGGATTATATGGCTACACCTTC. Translated: CASSGRGGLYGYTF.

This chain uses TRBV7-3 with TRBJ2-7; 8 nucleotides agree with TRBD1. V dropped 5 bases and J dropped 0; count of bases not matched to a gene: 3. CDR3 length: 14 residues. The germline V gene encodes CDR1 SGHTA and CDR2 FQGTGA. The CDR3: CASSPGQDSYEQYF. The DNA of the CDR3 is TGTGCCAGCAGCCCGGGACAGGACTCCTACGAGCAGTACTTC.